These 29 T cell receptor beta chains were sequenced from one sample in a study of T-cell reconstitution after alpha-beta-depleted transplantation in children (TCRdb year 2016). The library was prepared using PCR. Sequencing was carried out with an Illumina HiSeq 2500. Molecular barcoding was employed in the preparation of TCR libraries, with unique molecular identifiers being used to normalize TCRbeta repertoire quantification. The public reads were run again by TCRdb, first through fastp at Q25 and then through MiXCR, and only productive beta chains were kept. Merged by CDR3 protein, the rows form single entries marked with the most common genes and DNA. A total of fewer than 550,000 distinct CDR3 sequences appear in this sample, about a tenth of them only once. About 5% of the sample rests with the top ten. The specimen was PBMCs from the stem cell graft donor, collected from the stem cell graft. The receptors originated from a human donor who donated a stem cell graft to a child with acute myeloid leukemia.

The chain is built from TRBV5-6 and TRBJ2-7; D assignment may be TRBD1 or TRBD2 (5 bases each). The ends were cut back, 1 base at V and 2 bases at J, with 13 bases in the middle. The germline V gene has CDR1 SGHDT and CDR2 YYEEEE. This CDR3 has 15 amino acids. The CDR3 nucleotides are TGTGCCAGCAGCTTGACCGGGGCCAACACCTACGAGCAGTACGTC. Translated, it gives CASSLTGANTYEQYV.

J is TRBJ1-1 and V is TRBV5-1; D is possibly TRBD1 (6 bases). CDR3 length: 13 residues. Germline V gene sequence: CDR1 SGHRS, CDR2 YFSETQ. V was pared by 6 bases and J by 6 bases, with 15 bases between. The CDR3 DNA follows: TGCGCCAGCATAGGGGGGGTAACCCCTGAAGCTTTCTTT. This gives the protein CASIGGVTPEAFF.

The chain employs TRBV6-1 and TRBJ2-2; TRBD2 matches 7 bases. Unmatched junction bases numbered 12, after V lost 7 bases and J lost 4 bases. The CDR3 has 16 amino acids. CDR1 and CDR2 (germline): MNHNS, SASEGT. CDR3 DNA: TGTGCCAGCACCAAGAGACTAGCCAAGAGCACCGGGGAGCTGTTTTTT. Protein sequence: CASTKRLAKSTGELFF.

This clonotype was counted only a few times. The chain employs TRBV3-1 and TRBJ2-1, with D possibly being TRBD1 (7 bases). The CDR3 has 13 amino acids. Trimming took 10 bases from V and 6 from J, leaving 16 bases between them. CDR1 is LGHDT, CDR2 YNNKEL, per germline (reference sequence). DNA for the CDR3: TGTGCCACGAGGACAGGCGGGGCCAATGAGCAGTTCTTC. Its translation is CATRTGGANEQFF.

The chain carries TRBV7-9 and TRBJ2-3; 7 bases agree with TRBD1. Unmatched junction bases numbered 8, after V lost 6 bases and J lost 11 bases. Per germline, CDR1 SEHNR and CDR2 FQNEAQ (reference sequence). This CDR3 contains 12 residues. As DNA, the CDR3 is TGTGCCAGCAGGACCCCAGGGGGTATGCAGTATTTT. Residues: CASRTPGGMQYF.

The chain has TRBV20-1 and TRBJ1-2; the match to TRBD1 covers 7 bases. V lost 0 bases and J lost 1; bases outside the gene matches: 2. The germline V gene encodes CDR1 DFQATT and CDR2 SNEGSKA (reference sequence). This CDR3 is built from 14 residues. Here the CDR3 reads CSARDAGGNYGYTF. The CDR3 DNA reads TGCAGTGCTAGAGATGCAGGGGGTAACTATGGCTACACCTTC.

The chain has TRBV3-1 and TRBJ2-5, with 10 bases lining up with TRBD1. Looked up from germline, CDR1 is LGHDT and CDR2 is YNNKEL (reference sequence). CDR3 size: 16 residues. After removal of 0 bases from V and 4 bases from J, the junction contained 5 bases not matched to a gene. DNA of the CDR3: TGTGCCAGCAGCCAAGACCTCGGGACAGGGGCAGAGACCCAGTACTTC. Amino acids: CASSQDLGTGAETQYF.

J is TRBJ2-1 and V is TRBV29-1, with D possibly being TRBD1 (5 bases). CDR1 and CDR2 (germline): SQVTM, ANQGSEA. This CDR3 has 12 amino acids. The CDR3 here is CTVEGVGDEQFF. CDR3 DNA: TGCACCGTGGAAGGGGTAGGCGATGAGCAGTTCTTC.

Concerning this clonotype itself: This is likely an artifact of a read error, given a far larger clone one base away. The rearrangement joins TRBV7-6 to TRBJ2-7; 7 nucleotides align to TRBD1. CDR1 and CDR2 from the germline V gene are SGHVS and FNYEAQ. The CDR3 length is 14 residues. J lost 0 bases, V lost 3 bases, and 2 bases had no gene match. Here the CDR3 reads CASSLPGGSYEQYF. The DNA of the CDR3 is TGTGCCAGCAGCTTGCCAGGGGGCTCCTACGAGCAGTACTTC.

V is TRBV28 and J is TRBJ2-2; TRBD2 matches at 8 bases. There are 17 residues in the CDR3. Germline V gene data show CDR1 as MDHEN and CDR2 as SYDVKM. V lost 2 bases and J lost 2; bases outside the gene matches: 7. CDR3 region: CASSLLGGGLNTGELFF. CDR3 nucleotides: TGTGCCAGCAGTTTACTCGGCGGGGGGCTTAACACCGGGGAGCTGTTTTTT.

This sequence joins TRBV21-1 and TRBJ1-5; the table's D call, TRBD1, was not checked against the DNA. TRBV21-1 is termed a pseudogene. The CDR3 runs 16 residues. This CDR3 is CASSKEECRGAQPQHF. The DNA for the CDR3 is TGTGCCAGCAGCAAAGAGGAGTGCAGGGGTGCTCAGCCCCAGCATTTT.

The sample holds a few counts of this clonotype. The chain combines TRBV5-4 with TRBJ2-1, with 12 bases matching TRBD2. This CDR3 comprises 19 residues. CDR1 is SGHNT, CDR2 YYREEE, per germline (reference sequence). Trimming at V came to 0 bases and at J to 3 bases, leaving 10 bases not matched to a gene. CDR3 in amino acids: CASSLASGRGAQFYNEQFF. Written as DNA, the CDR3 is TGTGCCAGCAGCTTGGCTAGCGGGAGGGGGGCTCAGTTCTACAATGAGCAGTTCTTC.

This chain links TRBV12-3 or TRBV12-4 with TRBJ2-1; 16 nucleotides agree with TRBD2. The CDR3 loop spans 15 amino acids. The J segment lost 7 bases and the V segment lost 6 bases, leaving 3 bases of the junction unmatched. The CDR3 loop is CASRLGLAGGNEQFF. The CDR3 region has the DNA TGTGCCAGCAGGTTGGGACTAGCGGGGGGGAATGAGCAGTTCTTC.

This clonotype has at least ten counts. The chain joins TRBV5-1 to TRBJ2-5; D tentatively reads TRBD1 or TRBD2 (6 bases each). From germline, CDR1 is SGHRS and CDR2 YFSETQ. V shed 7 bases and J shed 5 bases, with 18 bases lying between them. The CDR3 has 14 residues. The CDR3 loop reads CASCPGAADETQYF. Written as DNA, the CDR3 is TGCGCCAGCTGCCCGGGGGCTGCGGACGAGACCCAGTACTTC. Based on the CDR3 plus reference TRBV5-1 and TRBJ2-5, the full variable domain is KAGVTQTPRYLIKTRGQQVTLSCSPISGHRSVSWYQQTPGQGLQFLFEYFSETQRNKGNFPGRFSGRQFSNSRSEMNVSTLELGDSALYLCASCPGAADETQYFGPGTRLLVL.

The chain recombines TRBV6-1 with TRBJ2-5; 9 nucleotides agree with TRBD1. J gave up 2 bases and V 6 bases, and 7 bases lay outside the gene matches. Germline V gives CDR1 MNHNS, CDR2 SASEGT. The CDR3 contains 15 residues. The CDR3 DNA follows: TGTGCCAGCAGGCCGGGACAGGGTGGGCAAGAGACCCAGTACTTC. It translates to CASRPGQGGQETQYF.

The gene calls are TRBV6-1 and TRBJ2-2, with D unclear. V lost 5 bases and J 13 bases, leaving 17 bases between the germline ends. From germline, CDR1 is MNHNS and CDR2 SASEGT. This CDR3 has 13 residues. DNA of the CDR3: TGTGCCAGCAGTCCCCTTGGGAATCACGGGCTGTTTTTT. Encoded protein: CASSPLGNHGLFF.

The rearrangement uses TRBV9 and TRBJ2-1, with TRBD2 matching over 10 bases. Germline V lookup: CDR1 SGDLS, CDR2 YYNGEE. V trimming: 1 base; J trimming: 9 bases; junction bases outside the gene matches: 7. This CDR3 has 15 residues. The CDR3 DNA reads TGTGCCAGCAGCGTATTAGCGGGGGGAGGGGGTGAGCAGTTCTTC. This gives the protein CASSVLAGGGGEQFF.

The V gene is TRBV20-1, the J gene TRBJ2-1, with D unclear. Germline assignment: CDR1 DFQATT and CDR2 SNEGSKA (reference sequence). Trimming stripped 1 base from V and 6 bases from J, with 7 bases between. This CDR3 has 12 amino acids. In DNA, the CDR3 is TGCAGTGCTAGAGGCTTGGGCAATGAGCAGTTCTTC. Translating gives CSARGLGNEQFF.

This clonotype was seen a handful of times. The chain employs TRBV7-2 and TRBJ2-2; D uncertain. The CDR3 spans 15 residues. The germline V gene encodes CDR1 SGHTA and CDR2 FQGNSA. Trimming shortened V by 3 bases and J by 5 bases, and 13 bases separated the two germline ends. CDR3 nucleotides: TGTGCCAGCAGCTTCTTTTCCAGAAAGACCGGGGAGCTGTTTTTT. Amino acids: CASSFFSRKTGELFF. Combining the CDR3 with reference TRBV7-2 and TRBJ2-2 gives the whole variable domain GAGVSQSPSNKVTEKGKDVELRCDPISGHTALYWYRQSLGQGLEFLIYFQGNSAPDKSGLPSDRFSAERTGGSVSTLTIQRTQQEDSAVYLCASSFFSRKTGELFFGEGSRLTVL.

The chain links TRBV6-1 to TRBJ2-7, with D maybe TRBD2 (5 bases). Germline V lookup: CDR1 MNHNS, CDR2 SASEGT. The CDR3 is 13 amino acids. The V end lost 4 bases, the J end lost 3 bases, and 10 bases lay between the germline ends. CDR3 sequence (DNA): TGTGCCAGCAGTGGGGAAGGAGGCTACGAGCAGTACGTC. Amino acid sequence: CASSGEGGYEQYV.

The rearrangement uses TRBV18 and TRBJ2-1; 16 bases are shared with TRBD2. The CDR3 consists of 16 residues. Germline V gene lookup returns CDR1 KGHSH and CDR2 LQKENI. The trim removed 2 bases at V and 8 bases at J, leaving 3 bases unmatched. In nucleotides, the CDR3 is TGTGCCAGCTCACCAGGGACTAGCGGGAGGGCCGATGAGCAGTTCTTC. The encoded protein is CASSPGTSGRADEQFF.

This clonotype was found a few times. This chain joins TRBV6-5 and TRBJ1-4, with TRBD1 as a possible D gene (5 bases). The CDR3 spans 14 residues. The germline V gene encodes CDR1 MNHEY and CDR2 SVGAGI. Trimming stripped 0 bases from V and 8 bases from J, with 10 bases between. CDR3: CASSYSQGPEKLFF. The CDR3 DNA reads TGTGCCAGCAGTTACTCCCAGGGACCCGAAAAACTGTTTTTT.

This clonotype came up a few times. The chain joins TRBV11-2 to TRBJ2-1; perhaps TRBD2 as D (6 bases). The germline V gene has CDR1 SGHAT and CDR2 FQNNGV. V lost 5 bases and J 8 bases, leaving 19 bases between the germline ends. This CDR3 is 15 amino acids long. In DNA form, the CDR3 reads TGTGCCAGCAGCCCCGGGACTGGGGCGGCGTATGAGCAGTTCTTC. This gives the protein CASSPGTGAAYEQFF.

The genes are TRBV5-1 and TRBJ2-1; the D is unclear. V was cut by 4 bases and J by 3 bases, with 11 bases left in between. Germline CDR1 SGHRS, CDR2 YFSETQ. The CDR3 sequence is 14 residues long. The CDR3 sequence: CASSPAGDYNEQFF. CDR3 coding DNA: TGCGCCAGCAGCCCCGCTGGGGACTACAATGAGCAGTTCTTC.

V usage is TRBV14 and J usage is TRBJ2-1, with D possibly TRBD2 on 5 matching bases. Germline CDR1 SGHDN, CDR2 FVKESK. The CDR3 sequence is 14 residues long. Trimming took off 6 bases at V and 9 bases at J, with 18 bases between the two ends. CDR3 region: CASRRAGGQPEQFF. CDR3 DNA: TGTGCCAGCAGGAGGGCGGGCGGGCAGCCTGAGCAGTTCTTC.

This clonotype was observed a few times. J is TRBJ2-1 and V is TRBV7-2; TRBD1 matches at 7 bases. Trimming cost V 5 bases and J 0 bases; bases outside gene matches: 7. Germline CDR1 SGHTA, CDR2 FQGNSA. The CDR3 totals 16 residues. The chain's CDR3 is CASSPQTGSSYNEQFF. The CDR3 DNA reads TGTGCCAGCAGCCCCCAGACAGGGAGCTCCTACAATGAGCAGTTCTTC. Looking up the rest from reference TRBV7-2 and TRBJ2-1 gives the full variable domain: GAGVSQSPSNKVTEKGKDVELRCDPISGHTALYWYRQSLGQGLEFLIYFQGNSAPDKSGLPSDRFSAERTGGSVSTLTIQRTQQEDSAVYLCASSPQTGSSYNEQFFGPGTRLTVL.

The chain is built from TRBV12-3 or TRBV12-4 and TRBJ2-1, with a tentative D call TRBD1 (6 bases). The CDR3 extends over 15 amino acids. V was clipped by 7 bases and J by 0 bases, with 13 bases between them. CDR3 protein: CASTPGHSSYNEQFF. In DNA form, the CDR3 reads TGTGCCAGCACCCCGGGACACAGCTCCTACAATGAGCAGTTCTTC.

V and J are TRBV5-5 and TRBJ2-1; D could derive from TRBD1 or TRBD2 (6 bases each). Germline CDR1 is SGHKS and CDR2 is YYEKEE (reference sequence). The CDR3 sequence is 16 residues long. V shed 3 bases and J shed 7 bases, with 20 bases lying between them. CDR3 nucleotide sequence: TGTGCCAGCAGCTGGCCCCCCGGGGGCCTAGGGAATGAGCAGTTCTTC. It encodes CASSWPPGGLGNEQFF. Drawing the rest from reference TRBV5-5 and TRBJ2-1, the complete variable domain is DAGVTQSPTHLIKTRGQQVTLRCSPISGHKSVSWYQQVLGQGPQFIFQYYEKEERGRGNFPDRFSARQFPNYSSELNVNALLLGDSALYLCASSWPPGGLGNEQFFGPGTRLTVL.

The chain employs TRBV6-2 or TRBV6-3 and TRBJ1-4; D call uncertain. The CDR3 is made up of 13 amino acids. Germline CDR1 MNHEY, CDR2 SVGEGT. The ends were cut back, 6 bases at V and 4 bases at J, with 9 bases in the middle. The DNA for the CDR3 is TGTGCCAGCAGAGCGAGTGGTAATGAAAAACTGTTTTTT. Translation gives CASRASGNEKLFF.